These 6 T cell receptor beta chains share one sample of origin, sequenced in a study of spatial heterogeneity in lung cancer. The sample's time point: sample taken at primary tumor resection. TCRdb re-called the 5' RACE reads with MiXCR, one entry per CDR3 protein. The table records about 6,100 distinct CDR3 sequences, 9.5% to 15% of them present only once. The source was lung tissue, collected at surgery. Every receptor here comes from a human donor with early-stage non-small cell lung cancer.

Concerning this clonotype itself: The size of this beta chain means little, since it is a stray read in a library made for alpha chains. The genes are TRBV7-8 and TRBJ2-3; weak D call: TRBD1 (5 bases). The V and J ends lost 4 bases and 2 bases respectively, with 10 bases between them. Germline CDR1 and CDR2: SGHVS and FQNEAQ. This CDR3 contains 14 residues. CDR3 protein: CASSYRQPTDTQYF. CDR3 DNA: TGTGCCAGCAGCTACCGACAGCCCACAGATACGCAGTATTTT.

This clonotype came up many times. Little can be read into the size of this beta chain, an off-target read in a library designed for alpha chains. The chain couples TRBV5-1 to TRBJ2-6; unclear D gene. The CDR3 totals 16 residues. Trimming removed 3 bases at V and 0 bases at J, with 10 bases between. The germline V gene has CDR1 SGHRS and CDR2 YFSETQ. The CDR3 sequence: CASSSGRSSGANVLTF. Here the CDR3 DNA reads TGCGCCAGCAGCTCCGGCCGCAGCTCTGGGGCCAACGTCCTGACTTTC.

This clonotype was detected ten times or more. As an off-target read in a library built for alpha chains, this beta chain has a frequency of little significance. CDR3 protein: CASRSGSFTDTQYF. The CDR3 bases are TGTGCCAGCAGGAGCGGGAGCTTTACAGATACGCAGTATTTT. This sequence joins TRBV6-1 and TRBJ2-3, with 8 bases identical to TRBD2. V gave up 6 bases and J gave up 3 bases; unmatched junction bases: 5. CDR3 length equals 14 residues. CDR1 and CDR2 (germline): MNHNS, SASEGT.

Comments on this clonotype: As an off-target read in a library built for alpha chains, this beta chain has a frequency of little significance. The rearrangement links TRBV5-5 to TRBJ2-4; 7 bases align to TRBD2. The trim removed 0 bases at V and 0 bases at J, leaving 6 bases unmatched. Germline-derived CDR1 and CDR2 are SGHKS and YYEKEE (reference sequence). The CDR3 is made up of 17 amino acids. CDR3 amino acids: CASSLALAVLAKNIQYF. In nucleotides, the CDR3 is TGTGCCAGCAGCTTGGCGCTAGCGGTGCTAGCCAAAAACATTCAGTACTTC.

Remarks on this clonotype: Within a library made for alpha chains, this beta chain is off target, and its count is uninformative. V is TRBV20-1 and J is TRBJ2-2; no firm D call. V was pared by 0 bases and J by 6 bases, with 8 bases between. The CDR3 contains 13 residues. CDR1 DFQATT and CDR2 SNEGSKA come from the germline V gene (reference sequence). The CDR3 sequence is CSARDQVAGELFF. DNA for the CDR3: TGCAGTGCTAGAGATCAGGTTGCCGGGGAGCTGTTTTTT.

By frequency in the sample, this clonotype is medium-sized. With the library built for alpha chains, this beta chain is off target and its frequency is not meaningful. V usage is TRBV5-1 and J usage is TRBJ2-4; 8 bases align to TRBD1. J lost 9 bases, V lost 5 bases, and 10 bases had no gene match. Germline CDR1 reads SGHRS; CDR2 reads YFSETQ. The CDR3 spans 14 residues. The CDR3 DNA is TGCGCCAGCAGTCCCGGACAGGGTATGGTCATTCAGTACTTC. This gives the protein CASSPGQGMVIQYF.